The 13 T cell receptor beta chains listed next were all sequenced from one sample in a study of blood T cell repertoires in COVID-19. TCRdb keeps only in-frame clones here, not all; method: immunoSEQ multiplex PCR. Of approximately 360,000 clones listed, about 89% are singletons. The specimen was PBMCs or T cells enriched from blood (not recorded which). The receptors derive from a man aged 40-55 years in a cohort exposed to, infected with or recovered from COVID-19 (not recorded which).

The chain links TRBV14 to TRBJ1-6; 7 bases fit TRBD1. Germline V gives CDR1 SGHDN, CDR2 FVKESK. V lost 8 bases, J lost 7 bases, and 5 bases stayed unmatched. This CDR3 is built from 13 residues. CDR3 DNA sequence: TGTGCCAGCTCGGGACAGCCGAATTCACCCCTCCACTTT. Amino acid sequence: CASSGQPNSPLHF.

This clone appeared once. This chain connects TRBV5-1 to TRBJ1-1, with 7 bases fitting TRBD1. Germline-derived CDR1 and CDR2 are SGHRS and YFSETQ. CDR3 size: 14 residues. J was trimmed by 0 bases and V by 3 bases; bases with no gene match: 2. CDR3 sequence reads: CASSSTGVNTEAFF. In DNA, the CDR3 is TGCGCCAGCAGCTCCACAGGGGTGAACACTGAAGCTTTCTTT.

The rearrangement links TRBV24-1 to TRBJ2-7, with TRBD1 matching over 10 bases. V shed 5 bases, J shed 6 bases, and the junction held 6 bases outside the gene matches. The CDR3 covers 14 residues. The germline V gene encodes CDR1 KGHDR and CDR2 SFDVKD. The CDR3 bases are TGTGCCACCAGTGGAAGGGACAGGGGAAGCGAGCAGTACTTC. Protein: CATSGRDRGSEQYF.

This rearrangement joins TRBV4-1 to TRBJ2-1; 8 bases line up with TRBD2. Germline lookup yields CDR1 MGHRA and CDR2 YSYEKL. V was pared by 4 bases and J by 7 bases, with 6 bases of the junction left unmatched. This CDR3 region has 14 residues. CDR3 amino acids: CASSRQSGSNEQFF. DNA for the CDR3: TGCGCCAGCAGCCGACAAAGCGGGAGTAATGAGCAGTTCTTC.

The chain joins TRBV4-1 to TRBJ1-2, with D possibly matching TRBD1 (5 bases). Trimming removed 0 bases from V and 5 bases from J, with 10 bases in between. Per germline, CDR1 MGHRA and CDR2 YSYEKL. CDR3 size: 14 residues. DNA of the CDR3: TGCGCCAGCAGCCAAGATGAACAGGCATATGGCTACACCTTC. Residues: CASSQDEQAYGYTF.

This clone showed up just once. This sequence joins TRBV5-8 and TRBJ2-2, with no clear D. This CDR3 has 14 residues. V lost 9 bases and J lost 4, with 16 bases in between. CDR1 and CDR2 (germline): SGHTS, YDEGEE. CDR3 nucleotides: TGTGCCACCCCCCCTCAACATGGCACCGGGGAGCTGTTTTTT. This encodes CATPPQHGTGELFF.

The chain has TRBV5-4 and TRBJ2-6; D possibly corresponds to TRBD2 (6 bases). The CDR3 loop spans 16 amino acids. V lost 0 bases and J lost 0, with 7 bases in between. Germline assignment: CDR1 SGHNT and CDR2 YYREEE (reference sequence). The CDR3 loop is CASSLGGASGANVLTF. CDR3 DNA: TGTGCCAGCAGCTTGGGCGGGGCCTCTGGGGCCAACGTCCTGACTTTC. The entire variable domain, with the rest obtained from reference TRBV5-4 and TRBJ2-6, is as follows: ETGVTQSPTHLIKTRGQQVTLRCSSQSGHNTVSWYQQALGQGPQFIFQYYREEENGRGNFPPRFSGLQFPNYSSELNVNALELDDSALYLCASSLGGASGANVLTFGAGSRLTVL.

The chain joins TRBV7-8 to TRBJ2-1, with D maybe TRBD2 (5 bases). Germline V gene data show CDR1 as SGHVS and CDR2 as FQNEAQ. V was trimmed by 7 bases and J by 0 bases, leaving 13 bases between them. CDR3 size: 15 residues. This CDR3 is CASNVVLASYNEQFF. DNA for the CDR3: TGTGCCAGCAACGTAGTTCTAGCCTCCTACAATGAGCAGTTCTTC.

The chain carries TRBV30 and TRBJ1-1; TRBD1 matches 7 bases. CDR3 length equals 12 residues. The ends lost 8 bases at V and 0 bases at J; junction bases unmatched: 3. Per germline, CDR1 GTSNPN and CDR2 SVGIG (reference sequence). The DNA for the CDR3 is TGTGCCGGCAGGGGGATGAACACTGAAGCTTTCTTT. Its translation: CAGRGMNTEAFF.

The CDR3 here is CAWSRTGRNYGYTF. In DNA, the CDR3 is TGTGCCTGGAGTCGGACAGGGCGTAACTATGGCTACACCTTC. This chain connects TRBV30 to TRBJ1-2, with 8 bases lining up with TRBD1. Germline V lookup: CDR1 GTSNPN, CDR2 SVGIG (reference sequence). This CDR3 region has 14 residues. The V segment lost 2 bases and the J segment 1 base; nucleotides outside the gene matches: 3.

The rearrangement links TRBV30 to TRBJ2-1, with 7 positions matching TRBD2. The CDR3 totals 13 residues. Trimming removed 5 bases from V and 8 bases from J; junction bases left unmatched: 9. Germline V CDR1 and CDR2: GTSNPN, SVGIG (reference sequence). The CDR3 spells CAWLAASGYEQFF. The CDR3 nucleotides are TGTGCCTGGCTAGCGGCGTCTGGGTATGAGCAGTTCTTC.

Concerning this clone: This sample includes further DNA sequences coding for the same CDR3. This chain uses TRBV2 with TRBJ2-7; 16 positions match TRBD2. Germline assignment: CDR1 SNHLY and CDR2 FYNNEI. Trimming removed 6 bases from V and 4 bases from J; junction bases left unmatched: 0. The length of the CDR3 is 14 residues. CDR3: CASRGLAGGYEQYF. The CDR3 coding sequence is TGTGCCAGCAGGGGACTAGCGGGAGGGTACGAGCAGTACTTC.

The CDR3 sequence is CATAAISGANVLTF. As DNA, the CDR3 is TGTGCGACAGCAGCTATCTCTGGGGCCAACGTCCTGACTTTC. This chain links TRBV2 with TRBJ2-6; D possibly corresponds to TRBD1 (5 bases). Germline lookup yields CDR1 SNHLY and CDR2 FYNNEI. The CDR3 runs to 14 residues.